This is a list of T cell receptor beta chains from one sample in a study of blood T cell repertoires in COVID-19. Measured with immunoSEQ multiplex PCR; TCRdb has only the in-frame clones, and not every one. The top ten hold 7% to 10% of the sample, which has fewer than 85,000 clones, around 90% seen once. Sequenced: peripheral blood. The receptor set was obtained from a human donor in a cohort sampled during active COVID-19. CDR3s include the opening cysteine and the closing phenylalanine or tryptophan. A D gene is named only where the DNA matches it firmly. The size entry is marked missing in some rows and otherwise reads once, few, many or a size class.

J gene: TRBJ2-7
clone size: NA
V gene: TRBV5-8
D gene: NA
CDR3 protein: CASSTDSLYEQYF
CDR3 DNA: TGTGCCAGCAGCACAGACAGCTTGTACGAGCAGTACTTC

J gene: TRBJ2-5
clone size: NA
V gene: TRBV27
D gene: NA
CDR3 protein: CASSFSASVQTQYF
CDR3 DNA: TGTGCCAGCAGTTTCTCTGCTAGCGTACAGACCCAGTACTTC

J gene: TRBJ2-7
clone size: NA
V gene: TRBV7-2
D gene: TRBD1
CDR3 protein: CASSLGPTGISYEQYF
CDR3 DNA: TGTGCCAGCAGCTTAGGACCGACAGGGATCTCCTACGAGCAGTACTTC

J gene: TRBJ2-3
clone size: NA
V gene: TRBV5-1
D gene: TRBD1
CDR3 protein: CASSPGQDTDTQYF
CDR3 DNA: TGCGCCAGCAGCCCAGGACAGGACACAGATACGCAGTATTTT

J gene: TRBJ2-3
clone size: NA
V gene: TRBV21-1
D gene: NA
CDR3 protein: CASSKGSGSTDTQYF
CDR3 DNA: TGTGCCAGCAGCAAAGGGAGTGGGAGCACAGATACGCAGTATTTT

J gene: TRBJ2-3
clone size: once
V gene: TRBV11-3
D gene: TRBD2
CDR3 protein: CASSTGLAVTDTQYF
CDR3 DNA: TGTGCCAGCAGCACCGGACTAGCGGTCACAGATACGCAGTATTTT

J gene: TRBJ1-3
clone size: NA
V gene: TRBV15
D gene: NA
CDR3 protein: CATSSRGNSYTIYF
CDR3 DNA: TGTGCCACCAGCAGCAGAGGGAACAGCTACACCATATATTTT

J gene: TRBJ2-7
clone size: NA
V gene: TRBV10-3
D gene: TRBD2
CDR3 protein: CAVNPGLAGSYEQYF
CDR3 DNA: TGTGCCGTGAACCCGGGACTAGCGGGGTCCTACGAGCAGTACTTC

J gene: TRBJ1-1
clone size: NA
V gene: TRBV5-1
D gene: NA
CDR3 protein: CASIAHPGDSEAFF
CDR3 DNA: TGCGCCAGCATAGCTCATCCAGGGGATAGTGAAGCTTTCTTT

J gene: TRBJ2-4
clone size: NA
V gene: TRBV3-1/TRBV3-2
D gene: NA
CDR3 protein: CASSHTSRAKNIQYF
CDR3 DNA: TGTGCCAGCAGCCATACTAGCCGAGCCAAAAACATTCAGTACTTC

J gene: TRBJ2-7
clone size: NA
V gene: TRBV5-4
D gene: TRBD2
CDR3 protein: CASSPGLAGSYEQYF
CDR3 DNA: TGTGCCAGCAGCCCGGGACTAGCGGGATCCTACGAGCAGTACTTC

J gene: TRBJ2-1
clone size: NA
V gene: TRBV7-9
D gene: NA
CDR3 protein: CASSLVVSWTPVSYNEQFF
CDR3 DNA: TGTGCCAGCAGCTTAGTAGTATCCTGGACACCGGTCTCCTACAATGAGCAGTTCTTC

J gene: TRBJ1-6
clone size: NA
V gene: TRBV2
D gene: NA
CDR3 protein: CASRIDSGSYNSPLHF
CDR3 DNA: TGTGCCAGCAGGATTGACAGCGGGTCCTATAATTCACCCCTCCACTTT

J gene: TRBJ2-2
clone size: NA
V gene: TRBV9
D gene: NA
CDR3 protein: CASSALGHLNTGELFF
CDR3 DNA: TGTGCCAGCAGCGCCCTGGGACACCTTAACACCGGGGAGCTGTTTTTT

J gene: TRBJ1-2
clone size: NA
V gene: TRBV5-1
D gene: NA
CDR3 protein: CASSLAATANYGYTF
CDR3 DNA: TGCGCCAGCAGCTTGGCAGCGACCGCTAACTATGGCTACACCTTC

J gene: TRBJ1-6
clone size: NA
V gene: TRBV9
D gene: TRBD1
CDR3 protein: CASNDRGDSPLHF
CDR3 DNA: TGTGCCAGCAACGACAGGGGAGATTCACCCCTCCACTTT

J gene: TRBJ1-2
clone size: NA
V gene: TRBV7-3
D gene: NA
CDR3 protein: CATGYYGYTF
CDR3 DNA: TGTGCAACGGGATACTATGGCTACACCTTC

J gene: TRBJ1-1
clone size: NA
V gene: TRBV15
D gene: TRBD1
CDR3 protein: CATSDPARGRTEAFF
CDR3 DNA: TGTGCCACCAGCGACCCGGCCAGGGGGAGGACTGAAGCTTTCTTT

J gene: TRBJ2-1
clone size: NA
V gene: TRBV4-1
D gene: TRBD2
CDR3 protein: CASSHPGGSSYNEQFF
CDR3 DNA: TGCGCCAGCAGCCACCCGGGGGGGAGCTCCTACAATGAGCAGTTCTTC

J gene: TRBJ1-5
clone size: NA
V gene: TRBV7-2
D gene: NA
CDR3 protein: CASRLGPQGGQPQHF
CDR3 DNA: TGTGCCAGCAGATTAGGTCCCCAGGGTGGTCAGCCCCAGCATTTT

J gene: TRBJ2-1
clone size: once
V gene: TRBV6-5
D gene: TRBD2
CDR3 protein: CASASGGYNEQFF
CDR3 DNA: TGTGCCAGCGCTAGCGGTGGGTACAATGAGCAGTTCTTC

J gene: TRBJ2-3
clone size: once
V gene: TRBV21-1
D gene: NA
CDR3 protein: CASSKESGPAGGNTDTQYF
CDR3 DNA: TGTGCCAGCAGCAAAGAGAGTGGTCCGGCGGGAGGGAACACAGATACGCAGTATTTT

J gene: TRBJ2-1
clone size: NA
V gene: TRBV28
D gene: NA
CDR3 protein: CASSSDSSSYNEQFF
CDR3 DNA: TGTGCCAGCAGCTCCGACAGTAGCTCCTACAATGAGCAGTTCTTC

J gene: TRBJ2-5
clone size: NA
V gene: TRBV5-6
D gene: TRBD2
CDR3 protein: CASSALRGGVQETQYF
CDR3 DNA: TGTGCCAGCAGCGCACTGCGGGGGGGCGTCCAAGAGACCCAGTACTTC

J gene: TRBJ1-5
clone size: NA
V gene: TRBV18
D gene: NA
CDR3 protein: CASSLTTGYGNQPQHF
CDR3 DNA: TGTGCCAGCTCCCTTACAACAGGGTATGGCAATCAGCCCCAGCATTTT

J gene: TRBJ1-2
clone size: NA
V gene: TRBV12-3/TRBV12-4
D gene: NA
CDR3 protein: CASSWGGDYGYTF
CDR3 DNA: TGTGCCAGCAGTTGGGGCGGAGACTATGGCTACACCTTC

J gene: TRBJ2-7
clone size: NA
V gene: TRBV28
D gene: NA
CDR3 protein: CASSLGGVDRHTYEQYF
CDR3 DNA: TGTGCCAGCAGTTTAGGAGGAGTTGACAGGCACACCTACGAGCAGTACTTC

J gene: TRBJ1-1
clone size: NA
V gene: TRBV5-1
D gene: NA
CDR3 protein: CASSVDGNTEAFF
CDR3 DNA: TGCGCCAGCAGCGTGGACGGGAACACTGAAGCTTTCTTT

J gene: TRBJ1-1
clone size: NA
V gene: TRBV7-2
D gene: TRBD1
CDR3 protein: CASSSRPGTGPGTEAFF
CDR3 DNA: TGTGCCAGCAGCTCCCGACCCGGGACAGGGCCGGGGACTGAAGCTTTCTTT

J gene: TRBJ1-3
clone size: NA
V gene: TRBV5-1
D gene: NA
CDR3 protein: CASSSMGSGNTIYF
CDR3 DNA: TGCGCCAGCTCTAGTATGGGCTCTGGAAACACCATATATTTT

J gene: TRBJ1-1
clone size: NA
V gene: TRBV12-5
D gene: TRBD1
CDR3 protein: CASGLMPGQGAEAFF
CDR3 DNA: TGTGCTAGTGGTTTGATGCCGGGACAGGGCGCTGAAGCTTTCTTT

J gene: TRBJ2-7
clone size: NA
V gene: TRBV11-3
D gene: TRBD2
CDR3 protein: CASSLGGLAGNEQYF
CDR3 DNA: TGTGCCAGCAGCTTAGGGGGACTAGCGGGGAACGAGCAGTACTTC

J gene: TRBJ2-1
clone size: NA
V gene: TRBV5-1
D gene: TRBD2
CDR3 protein: CASSTRTSGRVNEQFF
CDR3 DNA: TGCGCCAGCAGCACCCGGACTAGCGGGAGAGTGAATGAGCAGTTCTTC

J gene: TRBJ1-5
clone size: NA
V gene: TRBV21-1
D gene: NA
CDR3 protein: CASSKPGVSNQPQHF
CDR3 DNA: TGTGCCAGCAGCAAACCTGGAGTTAGCAATCAGCCCCAGCATTTT

J gene: TRBJ2-2
clone size: NA
V gene: TRBV30
D gene: NA
CDR3 protein: CAWERTANTGELFF
CDR3 DNA: TGTGCCTGGGAGAGGACAGCGAACACCGGGGAGCTGTTTTTT

J gene: TRBJ1-4
clone size: NA
V gene: TRBV18
D gene: NA
CDR3 protein: CASSPRAGEGEKLFF
CDR3 DNA: TGTGCCAGCTCACCACGGGCAGGGGAAGGTGAAAAACTGTTTTTT

J gene: TRBJ2-3
clone size: NA
V gene: TRBV5-1
D gene: NA
CDR3 protein: CASSLNWGRGRSGTDTQYF
CDR3 DNA: TGCGCCAGCAGCTTGAATTGGGGGCGAGGGCGGTCTGGCACAGATACGCAGTATTTT

J gene: TRBJ1-5
clone size: NA
V gene: TRBV4-2
D gene: NA
CDR3 protein: CASSQDRGGGYGNQPQHF
CDR3 DNA: TGTGCCAGCAGCCAAGATCGTGGGGGGGGATATGGCAATCAGCCCCAGCATTTT

J gene: TRBJ2-1
clone size: few
V gene: TRBV9
D gene: TRBD2
CDR3 protein: CASSVGLAGVNEQFF
CDR3 DNA: TGTGCCAGCAGCGTGGGACTAGCGGGAGTTAATGAGCAGTTCTTC

J gene: TRBJ1-1
clone size: NA
V gene: TRBV6-5
D gene: NA
CDR3 protein: CASSSNWNTEAFF
CDR3 DNA: TGTGCCAGCAGTTCGAACTGGAACACTGAAGCTTTCTTT

J gene: TRBJ2-1
clone size: NA
V gene: TRBV18
D gene: TRBD1
CDR3 protein: CASSPGTDNEQFF
CDR3 DNA: TGTGCCAGCTCACCAGGGACAGACAATGAGCAGTTCTTC

J gene: TRBJ1-5
clone size: NA
V gene: TRBV4-1
D gene: NA
CDR3 protein: CASSQAPTVNQPQHF
CDR3 DNA: TGCGCCAGCAGCCAAGCCCCGACAGTCAATCAGCCCCAGCATTTT

J gene: TRBJ1-2
clone size: NA
V gene: TRBV10-3
D gene: NA
CDR3 protein: CASQDNRDGYTF
CDR3 DNA: TGTGCCAGCCAGGACAATCGGGATGGCTACACCTTC

J gene: TRBJ1-1
clone size: NA
V gene: TRBV29-1
D gene: NA
CDR3 protein: CSDKTQGNTEAFF
CDR3 DNA: TGCAGCGACAAGACACAGGGGAACACTGAAGCTTTCTTT

J gene: TRBJ1-1
clone size: NA
V gene: TRBV11-2
D gene: NA
CDR3 protein: CASSLDPGASEAFF
CDR3 DNA: TGTGCCAGCAGCTTAGATCCAGGGGCCTCTGAAGCTTTCTTT

J gene: TRBJ2-2
clone size: NA
V gene: TRBV5-1
D gene: TRBD1
CDR3 protein: CASSRTGGANTGELFF
CDR3 DNA: TGCGCCAGCAGCCGGACAGGGGGCGCGAACACCGGGGAGCTGTTTTTT

J gene: TRBJ2-5
clone size: NA
V gene: TRBV5-1
D gene: NA
CDR3 protein: CASSLGLRSDYQETQYF
CDR3 DNA: TGCGCCAGCAGCTTGGGACTCCGCAGCGATTACCAAGAGACCCAGTACTTC

J gene: TRBJ1-1
clone size: NA
V gene: TRBV19
D gene: NA
CDR3 protein: CASSIGQFAEAFF
CDR3 DNA: TGTGCCAGTAGTATAGGACAGTTCGCGGAAGCTTTCTTT

J gene: TRBJ2-3
clone size: NA
V gene: TRBV7-2
D gene: NA
CDR3 protein: CASSLWATPSTDTQYF
CDR3 DNA: TGTGCCAGCAGCTTATGGGCCACGCCGTCCACAGATACGCAGTATTTT

J gene: TRBJ2-2
clone size: NA
V gene: TRBV13
D gene: TRBD1
CDR3 protein: CASRSGQANTGELFF
CDR3 DNA: TGTGCCAGCAGGTCGGGACAGGCGAACACCGGGGAGCTGTTTTTT

J gene: TRBJ2-3
clone size: NA
V gene: TRBV30
D gene: TRBD2
CDR3 protein: CAWSQLAGRDTQYF
CDR3 DNA: TGTGCCTGGAGTCAACTAGCGGGAAGAGATACGCAGTATTTT

J gene: TRBJ1-1
clone size: NA
V gene: TRBV5-8
D gene: NA
CDR3 protein: CASSLVRRTEAFF
CDR3 DNA: TGTGCCAGCAGCTTGGTACGTAGAACTGAAGCTTTCTTT

J gene: TRBJ1-6
clone size: few
V gene: TRBV30
D gene: NA
CDR3 protein: CAGTRGINSPLHF
CDR3 DNA: TGTGCCGGAACGCGGGGGATTAATTCACCCCTCCACTTT

J gene: TRBJ2-7
clone size: NA
V gene: TRBV19
D gene: NA
CDR3 protein: CASSPRQGSSYEQYF
CDR3 DNA: TGTGCCAGTAGCCCCCGGCAGGGGAGCTCCTACGAGCAGTACTTC

J gene: TRBJ2-2
clone size: NA
V gene: TRBV9
D gene: TRBD1
CDR3 protein: CASSVFDRGFTGELFF
CDR3 DNA: TGTGCCAGCAGCGTATTTGACAGGGGGTTCACCGGGGAGCTGTTTTTT

J gene: TRBJ2-7
clone size: few
V gene: TRBV5-1
D gene: TRBD1
CDR3 protein: CASSIRQGANEQYF
CDR3 DNA: TGCGCCAGCAGCATTCGACAGGGGGCGAATGAGCAGTACTTC

J gene: TRBJ1-5
clone size: NA
V gene: TRBV6-6
D gene: TRBD1
CDR3 protein: CASRKQGNNQPQHF
CDR3 DNA: TGTGCCAGCAGAAAACAGGGGAACAATCAGCCCCAGCATTTT

J gene: TRBJ1-1
clone size: NA
V gene: TRBV5-4
D gene: NA
CDR3 protein: CASSLSPGQNTEAFF
CDR3 DNA: TGTGCCAGCAGCTTGTCTCCAGGCCAGAACACTGAAGCTTTCTTT

J gene: TRBJ2-7
clone size: NA
V gene: TRBV11-2
D gene: NA
CDR3 protein: CASSLGFGDTYEQYF
CDR3 DNA: TGTGCCAGCAGCTTAGGTTTCGGGGACACCTACGAGCAGTACTTC

J gene: TRBJ2-2
clone size: NA
V gene: TRBV13
D gene: TRBD1
CDR3 protein: CASSKPGTGHTGELFF
CDR3 DNA: TGTGCCAGCAGCAAACCCGGGACAGGGCACACCGGGGAGCTGTTTTTT